What follows are 15 T cell receptor beta chains derived from one specimen sequenced in a study of blood T cell repertoires in COVID-19 (dated by TCRdb to 2020 to 2022). Libraries were prepared through the immunoSEQ multiplex PCR assay. This immuneACCESS table, as held by TCRdb, lists in-frame sequences with V and J called but not all clones. Of the missing ones, under half trace to an unresolved V gene in checked studies; the others have no known cause. Here the sample has a few hundred thousand clones; 80% to 90% occur a single time. Over 2% of the sample is taken by the ten largest. Sequenced sample: PBMCs or T cells enriched from blood (not recorded which). All receptors come from a woman aged 18-35 years who had recovered from COVID-19.

The genes are TRBV6-5 and TRBJ1-2; TRBD1 agrees at 7 bases. V gave up 6 bases and J gave up 4 bases; unmatched junction bases: 11. The germline V gene has CDR1 MNHEY and CDR2 SVGAGI. The CDR3 has 15 amino acids. The CDR3 sequence: CASSADRTGVYGYTF. The CDR3 DNA reads TGTGCCAGCAGCGCCGACCGGACAGGCGTCTATGGCTACACCTTC.

The rearrangement uses TRBV19 and TRBJ2-2; TRBD2 matches at 12 bases. The CDR3 is made up of 17 amino acids. Trimming took 8 bases from V and 6 from J; bases not matched to a gene: 13. Germline V gene data show CDR1 as LNHDA and CDR2 as SQIVND (reference sequence). The CDR3 coding sequence is TGTGCCAGTTTGGAGCGACTAGCGGGGGTGAGCGCCGGGGAGCTGTTTTTT. Translated: CASLERLAGVSAGELFF.

V is TRBV18 and J is TRBJ2-2; 7 positions match TRBD1. Per germline, CDR1 KGHSH and CDR2 LQKENI. There are 16 residues in the CDR3. Trimming took 9 bases from V and 6 from J; bases not matched to a gene: 16. CDR3: CASSIPATGSSGELFF. The CDR3 coding sequence is TGTGCCAGTTCAATACCGGCGACAGGGTCTTCCGGGGAGCTGTTTTTT.

The rearrangement joins TRBV4-2 to TRBJ2-5; D may be TRBD2 (6 bases). Between the trimmed V and J ends, which lost 0 bases and 4 bases, there was a span of 12 bases. Germline V lookup: CDR1 LGHNA, CDR2 YNFKEQ. The length of the CDR3 is 15 residues. Written as DNA, the CDR3 is TGTGCCAGCAGCCAAGACGGCGGGGCCGGAGAGACCCAGTACTTC. It is translated as CASSQDGGAGETQYF.

The rearrangement joins TRBV5-1 to TRBJ1-4, with 9 bases identical to TRBD1. Trimming at V came to 3 bases and at J to 8 bases, leaving 5 bases not matched to a gene. Germline V gene sequence: CDR1 SGHRS, CDR2 YFSETQ. This CDR3 has 14 amino acids. DNA of the CDR3: TGCGCCAGCAGCTCGGGACAGGGTGACGAAAAACTGTTTTTT. Translating it yields CASSSGQGDEKLFF. The full variable domain, in which reference TRBV5-1 and TRBJ1-4 provide the parts outside the CDR3, is KAGVTQTPRYLIKTRGQQVTLSCSPISGHRSVSWYQQTPGQGLQFLFEYFSETQRNKGNFPGRFSGRQFSNSRSEMNVSTLELGDSALYLCASSSGQGDEKLFFGSGTQLSVL.

The chain links TRBV4-1 to TRBJ1-1, with 7 positions matching TRBD1. Germline V gene lookup returns CDR1 MGHRA and CDR2 YSYEKL. The CDR3 runs to 14 residues. Trimming took 4 bases from V and 1 from J; bases not matched to a gene: 3. In nucleotides, the CDR3 is TGCGCCAGCAGCCGGGGACAGAAGAACACTGAAGCTTTCTTT. Its translation: CASSRGQKNTEAFF.

This chain joins TRBV28 and TRBJ1-3, with D possibly TRBD1 on 6 matching bases. CDR1 is MDHEN, CDR2 SYDVKM, per germline. The V end lost 5 bases, the J end lost 7 bases, and 15 bases lay between the germline ends. CDR3 length: 14 amino acids. In DNA, the CDR3 is TGTGCCAGCAGTGGACCAGGACAGAGGAACACCATATATTTT. It specifies CASSGPGQRNTIYF.

This chain joins TRBV24-1 and TRBJ1-5, with D hard to call. Germline V gives CDR1 KGHDR, CDR2 SFDVKD. The CDR3 extends over 12 amino acids. V dropped 4 bases and J dropped 7 bases, with 7 bases sitting between them. CDR3 bases: TGTGCCACCAGTGACGGGATCCAGCCCCAGCATTTT. Amino acids: CATSDGIQPQHF.

The chain uses TRBV6-5 and TRBJ2-5; 10 nucleotides agree with TRBD2. Germline CDR1 is MNHEY and CDR2 is SVGAGI. This CDR3 has 15 amino acids. V lost 4 bases to trimming and J lost 1 base; unmatched junction nucleotides: 3. Here the CDR3 DNA reads TGTGCCAGCAGTTTAGCGGGGGGTACCCAAGAGACCCAGTACTTC. This gives the protein CASSLAGGTQETQYF.

The chain joins TRBV7-6 to TRBJ2-5, with 9 bases identical to TRBD2. V dropped 8 bases and J dropped 5; count of bases not matched to a gene: 9. There are 14 residues in the CDR3. Germline lookup yields CDR1 SGHVS and CDR2 FNYEAQ. The CDR3 coding sequence is TGTGCCAGCGGGGCGCGGGGGGGCCGGGAGACCCAGTACTTC. This translates into CASGARGGRETQYF.

This clone was seen a few times. The chain is built from TRBV10-3 and TRBJ1-5; maybe TRBD1 (6 bases). The CDR3 totals 13 residues. Trimming cost V 10 bases and J 6 bases, with 16 bases left between them. Per the germline V gene, CDR1 is ENHRY and CDR2 is SYGVKD. CDR3 sequence: CATRRQDGQPQHF. In DNA form, the CDR3 reads TGTGCCACCCGGAGACAGGACGGTCAGCCCCAGCATTTT.

J is TRBJ2-5 and V is TRBV6-5, with 12 bases that match TRBD2. CDR1 is MNHEY and CDR2 is SVGAGI in the germline V gene. The CDR3 is made up of 14 amino acids. The ends lost 8 bases at V and 0 bases at J; junction bases unmatched: 1. The CDR3 region has the DNA TGTGCCAGCGGACTAGCGGGGTACCAAGAGACCCAGTACTTC. This gives the protein CASGLAGYQETQYF.

This clone was recorded once. This chain connects TRBV7-9 to TRBJ2-7; perhaps TRBD1 as D (6 bases). The CDR3 totals 16 residues. Trimming shortened V by 7 bases and J by 2 bases, and 21 bases separated the two germline ends. The V gene's germline CDR1 is SEHNR and CDR2 FQNEAQ (reference sequence). CDR3 amino acids: CASTIGWGTNAYEQYF. CDR3 DNA sequence: TGTGCCAGCACCATTGGCTGGGGGACAAACGCCTACGAGCAGTACTTC.

V is TRBV10-3 and J is TRBJ1-2; D is unclear. This CDR3 is 11 amino acids long. Per the germline V gene, CDR1 is ENHRY and CDR2 is SYGVKD. V lost 3 bases, J lost 4 bases, and 3 bases lay in between. For the CDR3, the DNA is TGTGCCATCAGTGACGGCTATGGCTACACCTTC. Its protein product is CAISDGYGYTF.

J is TRBJ2-3 and V is TRBV28; 7 positions match TRBD2. Per germline, CDR1 MDHEN and CDR2 SYDVKM. V lost 2 bases to trimming and J lost 2 bases; unmatched junction nucleotides: 10. CDR3 size: 17 residues. The CDR3 loop reads CASSLSSGLLFTDTQYF. The DNA of the CDR3 is TGTGCCAGCAGTTTAAGCTCGGGACTACTTTTCACAGATACGCAGTATTTT. The full variable domain, completed using reference TRBV28 and TRBJ2-3, is DVKVTQSSRYLVKRTGEKVFLECVQDMDHENMFWYRQDPGLGLRLIYFSYDVKMKEKGDIPEGYSVSREKKERFSLILESASTNQTSMYLCASSLSSGLLFTDTQYFGPGTRLTVL.